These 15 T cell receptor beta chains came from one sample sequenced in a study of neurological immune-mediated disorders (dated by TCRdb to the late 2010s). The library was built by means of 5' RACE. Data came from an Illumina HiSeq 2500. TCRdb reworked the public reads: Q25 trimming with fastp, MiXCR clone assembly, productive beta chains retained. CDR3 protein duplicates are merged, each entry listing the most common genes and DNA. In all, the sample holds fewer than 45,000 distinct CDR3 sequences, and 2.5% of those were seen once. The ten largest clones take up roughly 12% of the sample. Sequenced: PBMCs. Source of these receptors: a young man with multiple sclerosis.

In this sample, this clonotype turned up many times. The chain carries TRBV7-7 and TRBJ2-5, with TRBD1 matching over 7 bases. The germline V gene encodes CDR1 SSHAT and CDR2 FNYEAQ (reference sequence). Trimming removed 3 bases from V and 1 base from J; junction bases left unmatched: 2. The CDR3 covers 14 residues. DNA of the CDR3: TGTGCCAGCAGCTTGGGGGACAGCCAAGAGACCCAGTACTTC. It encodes CASSLGDSQETQYF.

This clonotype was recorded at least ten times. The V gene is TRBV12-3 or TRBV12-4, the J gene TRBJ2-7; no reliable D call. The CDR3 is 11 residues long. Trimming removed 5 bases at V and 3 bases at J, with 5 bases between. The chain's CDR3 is CASSVGYEQYF. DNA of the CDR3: TGTGCCAGCAGTGTCGGCTACGAGCAGTACTTC.

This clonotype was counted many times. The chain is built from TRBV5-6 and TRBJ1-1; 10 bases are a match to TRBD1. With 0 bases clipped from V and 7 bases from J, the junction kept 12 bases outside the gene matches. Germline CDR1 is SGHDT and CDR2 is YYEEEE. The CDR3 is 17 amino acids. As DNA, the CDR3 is TGTGCCAGCAGCTTGGGTGCGGGTTCGACAGGGGGCAATGAAGCTTTCTTT. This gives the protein CASSLGAGSTGGNEAFF.

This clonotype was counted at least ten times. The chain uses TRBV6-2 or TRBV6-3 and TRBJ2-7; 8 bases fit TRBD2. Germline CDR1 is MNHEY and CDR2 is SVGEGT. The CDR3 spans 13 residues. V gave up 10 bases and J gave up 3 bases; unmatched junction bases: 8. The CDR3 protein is CAIQPAGGYEQYF. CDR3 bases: TGTGCCATCCAGCCGGCGGGAGGCTACGAGCAGTACTTC.

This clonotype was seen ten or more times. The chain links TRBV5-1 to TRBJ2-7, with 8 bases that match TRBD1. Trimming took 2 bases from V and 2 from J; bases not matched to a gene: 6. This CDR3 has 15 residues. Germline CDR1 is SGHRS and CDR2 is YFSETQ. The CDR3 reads CASSLGQGPTYEQYF. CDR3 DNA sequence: TGCGCCAGCAGCTTAGGACAGGGCCCCACCTACGAGCAGTACTTC.

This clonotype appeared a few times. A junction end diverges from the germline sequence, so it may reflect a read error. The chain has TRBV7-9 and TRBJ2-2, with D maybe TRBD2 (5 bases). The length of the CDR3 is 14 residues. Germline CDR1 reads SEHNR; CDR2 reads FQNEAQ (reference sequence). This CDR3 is CASSLVTNTGKLFF. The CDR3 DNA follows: TGTGCCAGCAGCTTAGTTACGAACACCGGGAAGCTGTTTTTT.

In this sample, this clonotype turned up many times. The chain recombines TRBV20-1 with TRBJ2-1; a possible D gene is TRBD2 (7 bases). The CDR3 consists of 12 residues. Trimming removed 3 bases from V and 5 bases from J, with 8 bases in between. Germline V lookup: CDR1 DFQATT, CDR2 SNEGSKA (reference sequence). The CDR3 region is CSASGGHNEQFF. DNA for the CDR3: TGCAGTGCTAGCGGGGGGCACAATGAGCAGTTCTTC.

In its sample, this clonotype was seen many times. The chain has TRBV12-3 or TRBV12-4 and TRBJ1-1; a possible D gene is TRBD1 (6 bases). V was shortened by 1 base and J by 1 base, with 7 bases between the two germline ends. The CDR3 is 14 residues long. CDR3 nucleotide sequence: TGTGCCAGCAGTTTAGGACAGGCGAACACTGAAGCTTTCTTT. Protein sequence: CASSLGQANTEAFF.

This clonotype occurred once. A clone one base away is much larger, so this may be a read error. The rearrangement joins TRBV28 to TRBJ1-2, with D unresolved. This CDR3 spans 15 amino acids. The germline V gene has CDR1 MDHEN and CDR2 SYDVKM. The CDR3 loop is CASSSRATVNYDYTF. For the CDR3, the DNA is TGTGCCAGCAGCTCCCGAGCGACGGTGAACTATGACTACACCTTC.

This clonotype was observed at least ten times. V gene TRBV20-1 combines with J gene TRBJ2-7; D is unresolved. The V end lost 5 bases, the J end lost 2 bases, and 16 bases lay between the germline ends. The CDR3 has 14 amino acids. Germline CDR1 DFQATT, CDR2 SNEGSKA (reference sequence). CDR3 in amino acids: CSAGSTMLTYEQYF. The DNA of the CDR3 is TGCAGTGCTGGTAGCACCATGTTAACCTACGAGCAGTACTTC.

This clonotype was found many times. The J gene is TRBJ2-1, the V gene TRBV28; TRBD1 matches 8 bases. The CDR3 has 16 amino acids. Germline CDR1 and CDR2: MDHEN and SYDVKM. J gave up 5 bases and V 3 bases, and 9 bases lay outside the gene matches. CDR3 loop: CASSFTMTGDHNEQFF. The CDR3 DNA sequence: TGTGCCAGCAGTTTTACGATGACAGGGGATCACAATGAGCAGTTCTTC. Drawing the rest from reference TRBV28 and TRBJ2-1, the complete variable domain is DVKVTQSSRYLVKRTGEKVFLECVQDMDHENMFWYRQDPGLGLRLIYFSYDVKMKEKGDIPEGYSVSREKKERFSLILESASTNQTSMYLCASSFTMTGDHNEQFFGPGTRLTVL.

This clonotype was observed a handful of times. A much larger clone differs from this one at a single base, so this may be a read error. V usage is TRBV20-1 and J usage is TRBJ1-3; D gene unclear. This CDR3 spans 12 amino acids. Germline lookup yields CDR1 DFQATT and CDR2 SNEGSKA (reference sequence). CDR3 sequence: CSAQIPGKTIYF. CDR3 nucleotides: TGCAGTGCCCAGATTCCTGGAAAAACCATATATTTT.

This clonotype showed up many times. CDR3 protein: CASETSGQGYDEQFF. CDR3 sequence (DNA): TGTGCCAGCGAGACTTCGGGACAGGGGTATGATGAGCAGTTCTTC. This chain connects TRBV28 to TRBJ2-1; 10 bases line up with TRBD1. Germline CDR1 MDHEN, CDR2 SYDVKM. With V trimmed by 8 bases and J by 8 bases, 12 bases remained unmatched. This CDR3 region has 15 residues. Full variable domain (outside the CDR3, taken from reference TRBV28 and TRBJ2-1): DVKVTQSSRYLVKRTGEKVFLECVQDMDHENMFWYRQDPGLGLRLIYFSYDVKMKEKGDIPEGYSVSREKKERFSLILESASTNQTSMYLCASETSGQGYDEQFFGPGTRLTVL.

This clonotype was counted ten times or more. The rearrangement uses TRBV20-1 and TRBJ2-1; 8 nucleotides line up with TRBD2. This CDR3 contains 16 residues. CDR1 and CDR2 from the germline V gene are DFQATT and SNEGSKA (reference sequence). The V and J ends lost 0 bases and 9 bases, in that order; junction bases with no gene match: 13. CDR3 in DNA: TGCAGTGCTAGAGATGCAGGAGCGGGAGAGGTTGGTGAGCAGTTCTTC. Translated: CSARDAGAGEVGEQFF.

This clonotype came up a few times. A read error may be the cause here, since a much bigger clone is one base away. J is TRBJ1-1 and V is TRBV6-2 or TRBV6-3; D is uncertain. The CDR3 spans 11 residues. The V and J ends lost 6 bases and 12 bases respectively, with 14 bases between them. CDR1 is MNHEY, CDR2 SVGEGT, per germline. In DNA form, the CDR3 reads TGTGCCAGCAGAAACCCCGGACGGACTTTCTTT. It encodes CASRNPGRTFF.